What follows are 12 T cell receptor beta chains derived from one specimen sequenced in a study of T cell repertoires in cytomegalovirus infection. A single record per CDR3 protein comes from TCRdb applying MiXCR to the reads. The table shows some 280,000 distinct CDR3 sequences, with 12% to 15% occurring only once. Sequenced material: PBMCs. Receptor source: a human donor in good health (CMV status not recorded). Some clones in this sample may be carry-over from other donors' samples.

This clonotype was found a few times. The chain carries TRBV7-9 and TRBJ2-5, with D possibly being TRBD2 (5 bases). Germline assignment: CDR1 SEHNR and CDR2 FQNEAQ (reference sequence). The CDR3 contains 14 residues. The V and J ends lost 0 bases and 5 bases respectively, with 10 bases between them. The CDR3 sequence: CASSLAGVMETQYF. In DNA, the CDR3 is TGTGCCAGCAGCTTAGCGGGAGTGATGGAGACCCAGTACTTC.

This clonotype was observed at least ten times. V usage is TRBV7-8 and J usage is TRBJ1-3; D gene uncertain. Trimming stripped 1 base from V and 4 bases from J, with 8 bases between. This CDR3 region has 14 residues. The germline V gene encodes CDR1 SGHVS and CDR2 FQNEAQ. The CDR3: CASSLDNPGNTIYF. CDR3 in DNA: TGTGCCAGCAGCTTAGACAATCCAGGAAACACCATATATTTT.

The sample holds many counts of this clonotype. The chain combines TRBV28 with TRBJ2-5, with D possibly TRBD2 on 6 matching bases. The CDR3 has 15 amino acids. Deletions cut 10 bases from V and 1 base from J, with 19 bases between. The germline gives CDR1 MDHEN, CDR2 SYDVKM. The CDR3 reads CATASDGEAQETQYF. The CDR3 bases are TGTGCCACCGCCAGCGATGGGGAGGCCCAAGAGACCCAGTACTTC.

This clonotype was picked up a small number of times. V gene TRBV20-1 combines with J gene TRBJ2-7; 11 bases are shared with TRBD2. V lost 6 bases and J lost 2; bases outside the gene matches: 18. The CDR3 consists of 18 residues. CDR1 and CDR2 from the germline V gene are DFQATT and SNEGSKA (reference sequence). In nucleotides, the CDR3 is TGCAGTGCCCGATCTACCCTTAGACTAGCGGGGTCTCCCTACGAGCAGTACTTC. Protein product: CSARSTLRLAGSPYEQYF.

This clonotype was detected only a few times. The CDR3 DNA follows: TGCAGCGTTGCGGCTAACACCGGGGAGCTGTTTTTT. As protein: CSVAANTGELFF. The chain has TRBV29-1 and TRBJ2-2; D not certain. This CDR3 has 12 amino acids. Germline CDR1 reads SQVTM; CDR2 reads ANQGSEA. V lost 4 bases, J lost 2 bases, and 5 bases lay in between.

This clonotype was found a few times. CDR3 coding DNA: TGTGCCAGCAGCCAACCTAGGGGGAATGAGCAGTTCTTC. Translated: CASSQPRGNEQFF. This sequence joins TRBV5-3 and TRBJ2-1; D is perhaps TRBD1 (6 bases). TRBV5-3 is assigned to the ORF class and has an uncertain function. V was cut by 8 bases and J by 7 bases, with 16 bases left in between. The CDR3 covers 13 residues.

The CDR3 DNA reads TGCAGTGCTAGAGATCCCCGGACTAGCGGGAGTCCAGATACGCAGTATTTT. This gives the protein CSARDPRTSGSPDTQYF. The V and J genes are TRBV20-1 and TRBJ2-3, with 13 bases matching TRBD2. Trimming took 0 bases from V and 4 from J; bases not matched to a gene: 7. The CDR3 sequence is 17 residues long. Germline loops: CDR1 DFQATT, CDR2 SNEGSKA (reference sequence).

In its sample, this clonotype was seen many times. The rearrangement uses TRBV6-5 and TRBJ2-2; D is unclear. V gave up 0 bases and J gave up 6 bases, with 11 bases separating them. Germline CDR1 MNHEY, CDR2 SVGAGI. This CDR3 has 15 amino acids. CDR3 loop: CASSYSPGLPGELFF. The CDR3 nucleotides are TGTGCCAGCAGTTACTCCCCCGGCCTTCCCGGGGAGCTGTTTTTT.

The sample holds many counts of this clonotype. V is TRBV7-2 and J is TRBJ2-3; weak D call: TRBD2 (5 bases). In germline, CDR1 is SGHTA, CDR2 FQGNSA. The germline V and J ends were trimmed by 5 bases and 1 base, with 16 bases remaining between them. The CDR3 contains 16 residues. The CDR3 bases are TGTGCCAGCAGCCCTACCCCCACTAGGGGCACAGATACGCAGTATTTT. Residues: CASSPTPTRGTDTQYF.

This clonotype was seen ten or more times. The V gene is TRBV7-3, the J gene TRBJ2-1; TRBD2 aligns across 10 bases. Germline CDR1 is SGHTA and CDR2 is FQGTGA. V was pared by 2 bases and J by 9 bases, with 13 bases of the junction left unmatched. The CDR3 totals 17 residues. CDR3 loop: CASSLLSRAGGPVEQFF. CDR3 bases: TGTGCCAGCAGCTTATTAAGCAGAGCGGGGGGGCCGGTTGAGCAGTTCTTC.

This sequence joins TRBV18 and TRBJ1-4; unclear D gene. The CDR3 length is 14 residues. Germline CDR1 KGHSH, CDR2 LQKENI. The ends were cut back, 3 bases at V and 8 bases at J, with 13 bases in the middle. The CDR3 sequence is CASSPGLNKEKLFF. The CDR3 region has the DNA TGTGCCAGCTCACCGGGTCTAAACAAGGAAAAACTGTTTTTT.

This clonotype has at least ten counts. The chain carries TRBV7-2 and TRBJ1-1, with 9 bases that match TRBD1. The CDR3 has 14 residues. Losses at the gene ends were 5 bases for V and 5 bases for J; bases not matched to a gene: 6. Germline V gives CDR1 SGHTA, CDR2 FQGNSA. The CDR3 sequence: CASSRDRVSTEAFF. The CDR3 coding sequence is TGTGCCAGCAGCCGGGACAGGGTATCTACTGAAGCTTTCTTT.